Detailed here is one T cell receptor beta chain. In the original workflow: How many nucleated cells were present was estimated from reference gene primer amplification. Profiled with immunoSEQ multiplex PCR; TCRdb holds only in-frame clones, not every one. That table gives V, J and clone size, and the DNA gave D and trimming. There are about 210,000 clones in the sample; around four fifths occur only once, and 7.6% lies in the top ten. Germline V gives CDR1 SGHRS, CDR2 YFSETQ. Deletions cut 1 base from V and 5 bases from J, with 7 bases between. The CDR3 sequence is 14 residues long. These data are taken from a study of blood T cell repertoires in COVID-19. About the research overall: Sites across the United States, Italy and Spain contributed samples from acute and convalescent COVID-19.

The J gene is TRBJ1-6, the V gene TRBV5-1; a weak D match, TRBD1 (5 bases). Sequencing used peripheral blood. The clonotype was recovered from a woman aged 50 to 65 with active or convalescent COVID-19. DNA for the CDR3: TGCGCCAGCAGCTTGTTGACAGATAATTCACCCCTCCACTTT. Amino acids: CASSLLTDNSPLHF.